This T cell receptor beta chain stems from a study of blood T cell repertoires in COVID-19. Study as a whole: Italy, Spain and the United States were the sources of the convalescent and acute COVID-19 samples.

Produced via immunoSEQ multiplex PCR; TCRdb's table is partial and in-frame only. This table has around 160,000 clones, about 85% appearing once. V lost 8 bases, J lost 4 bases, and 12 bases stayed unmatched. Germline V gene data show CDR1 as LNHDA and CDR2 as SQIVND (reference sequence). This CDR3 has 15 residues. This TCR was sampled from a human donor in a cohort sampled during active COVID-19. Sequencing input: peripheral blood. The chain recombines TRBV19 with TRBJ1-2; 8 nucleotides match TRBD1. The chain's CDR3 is CASSRQGKRGYGYTF. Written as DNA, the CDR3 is TGTGCCAGTTCGAGACAGGGGAAGAGAGGCTATGGCTACACCTTC.